This T cell receptor beta chain derives from a study of siplizumab effects on memory and regulatory T cells. Data came from immunoSEQ multiplex PCR; TCRdb stores just in-frame clones and leaves some out. The sample records approximately 46,000 clones, 93% being singletons. CDR1 and CDR2 (germline): SGHTA, FQGTGA. V trimming: 5 bases; J trimming: 0 bases; junction bases outside the gene matches: 12. There are 18 residues in the CDR3. The rearrangement uses TRBV7-3 and TRBJ2-3; 9 bases agree with TRBD1. The sequence came from a human donor in good health. Sequenced material: CD8+ T cells sorted from blood. The CDR3: CASSPRDRVIGSTDTQYF. CDR3 bases: TGTGCCAGCAGCCCCCGGGACAGGGTAATTGGAAGCACAGATACGCAGTATTTT. Using reference TRBV7-3 and TRBJ2-3 for the parts outside the CDR3, the full variable domain is GAGVSQTPSNKVTEKGKYVELRCDPISGHTALYWYRQSLGQGPEFLIYFQGTGAADDSGLPNDRFFAVRPEGSVSTLKIQRTERGDSAVYLCASSPRDRVIGSTDTQYFGPGTRLTVL.